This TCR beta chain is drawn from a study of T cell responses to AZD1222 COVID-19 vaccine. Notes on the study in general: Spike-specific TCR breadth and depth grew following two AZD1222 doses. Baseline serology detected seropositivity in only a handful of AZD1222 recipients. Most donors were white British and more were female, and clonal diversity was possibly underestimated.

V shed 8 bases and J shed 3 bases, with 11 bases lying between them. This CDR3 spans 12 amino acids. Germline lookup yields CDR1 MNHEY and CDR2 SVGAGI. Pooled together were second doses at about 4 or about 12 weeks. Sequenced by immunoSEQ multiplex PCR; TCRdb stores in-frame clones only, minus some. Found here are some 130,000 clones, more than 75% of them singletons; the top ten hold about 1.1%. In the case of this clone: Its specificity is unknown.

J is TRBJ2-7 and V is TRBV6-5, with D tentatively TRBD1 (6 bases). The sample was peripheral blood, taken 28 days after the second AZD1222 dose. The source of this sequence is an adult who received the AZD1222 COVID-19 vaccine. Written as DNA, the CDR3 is TGTGCCAGCCAAGGACAGCTCTACGAGCAGTACTTC. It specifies CASQGQLYEQYF.